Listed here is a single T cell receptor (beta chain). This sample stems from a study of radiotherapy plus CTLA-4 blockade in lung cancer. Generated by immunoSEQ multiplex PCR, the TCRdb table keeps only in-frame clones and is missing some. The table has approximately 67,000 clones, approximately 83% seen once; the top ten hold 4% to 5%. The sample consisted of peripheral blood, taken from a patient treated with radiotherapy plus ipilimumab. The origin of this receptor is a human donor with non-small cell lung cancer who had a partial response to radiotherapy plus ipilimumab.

DNA for the CDR3: TGTGCCAGCAGCTTGGTATCGGGAGGGCCGCGCGAGCAGTACTTC. It yields the protein CASSLVSGGPREQYF. The rearrangement links TRBV11-1 to TRBJ2-5, with 8 bases that match TRBD2. The better agreement between TRBJ2-7 and the DNA end casts doubt on the J call. The CDR3 has 15 residues. Germline assignment: CDR1 SGHAT and CDR2 FQDESV (reference sequence).